The entry that follows covers one TCR beta chain sequence. With V trimmed by 0 bases and J by 4 bases, 9 bases remained unmatched. Germline V gene data show CDR1 as LGHNA and CDR2 as YNFKEQ. This CDR3 is built from 17 residues. This entry belongs to a study of molecular identifiers for immune sequencing clone quantification. Making the bulk TCR libraries relied on previously described methods and listed TCR primers. MiXCR was run by TCRdb on the PCR reads, yielding one entry per CDR3 protein. The top ten hold approximately 0.83% of the sample, which has 250,000 to 350,000 distinct CDR3 sequences, roughly 23% seen once.

The V and J genes are TRBV4-2 and TRBJ2-5; TRBD2 matches 9 bases. Sequenced material: naive CD8+ T cells from blood, with Jurkat cell RNA spiked in. The subset is: FACS-sorted CD8+CD4-CCR7+CD45RA+ naive T cells. The TCR sequence derives from a human donor in good health. Some libraries in this study had Jurkat cell RNA spiked in. The CDR3 protein is CASSQEYAGGWLETQYF. Written as DNA, the CDR3 is TGTGCCAGCAGCCAAGAATACGCGGGAGGGTGGTTAGAGACCCAGTACTTC.